These 19 T cell receptor beta chains share one sample of origin, sequenced in a study of CD8 T cells in ankylosing spondylitis. MiXCR, applied by TCRdb to the 5' RACE reads, yields one record per CDR3 protein. This sample yields about 140,000 distinct CDR3 sequences, of which roughly an eighth are seen a single time; around 4.3% belongs to the top ten. Source material: blood, either unsorted or a sorted T cell fraction (not recorded which). The receptors derive from a female donor with ankylosing spondylitis or in good health (not recorded which).

This clonotype has a count of ten or more. The CDR3 loop reads CASSLGRSGGHSGYTF. In DNA, the CDR3 is TGTGCCAGCAGTTTAGGAAGGAGTGGGGGGCACTCTGGCTACACCTTC. The V call is TRBV12-3 or TRBV12-4, the J call TRBJ1-2; D is possibly TRBD1 (6 bases). The CDR3 sequence is 16 residues long. Trimming stripped 1 base from V and 7 bases from J, with 19 bases between.

This clonotype was seen repeatedly, ten times or more. The chain combines TRBV20-1 with TRBJ2-7; D is uncertain. Germline CDR1 DFQATT, CDR2 SNEGSKA (reference sequence). Between the trimmed V and J ends, which lost 6 bases and 6 bases, there was a span of 12 bases. The CDR3 is 11 amino acids. The CDR3 DNA sequence: TGCAGTGCGCAAATAGGTGGCGAGCAGTACTTC. Amino acids: CSAQIGGEQYF.

This clonotype was seen repeatedly, ten times or more. The V and J genes are TRBV2 and TRBJ2-7, with 11 bases that match TRBD2. The CDR3 spans 16 residues. V shed 3 bases, J shed 5 bases, and the junction held 9 bases outside the gene matches. Per the germline V gene, CDR1 is SNHLY and CDR2 is FYNNEI. The CDR3 DNA follows: TGTGCCAGCAGTGACCTGACTAGCGGGAAATCCCACGAGCAGTACTTC. This encodes CASSDLTSGKSHEQYF.

The sample holds many counts of this clonotype. The CDR3: CASSPESSYNEQFF. The CDR3 nucleotides read TGTGCCAGTAGTCCGGAAAGCTCCTACAATGAGCAGTTCTTC. The rearrangement uses TRBV19 and TRBJ2-1; unclear D gene. Trimming stripped 5 bases from V and 0 bases from J, with 8 bases between. The germline V gene has CDR1 LNHDA and CDR2 SQIVND (reference sequence). This CDR3 spans 14 amino acids. Variable domain in full (rest from reference TRBV19 and TRBJ2-1): DGGITQSPKYLFRKEGQNVTLSCEQNLNHDAMYWYRQDPGQGLRLIYYSQIVNDFQKGDIAEGYSVSREKKESFPLTVTSAQKNPTAFYLCASSPESSYNEQFFGPGTRLTVL.

This clonotype has ten or more counts. V is TRBV12-3 or TRBV12-4 and J is TRBJ2-7, with D possibly TRBD1 on 5 matching bases. Between the trimmed V and J ends, which lost 5 bases and 1 base, there was a span of 18 bases. This CDR3 has 16 residues. The DNA for the CDR3 is TGTGCCAGCAGTCTACCCCCCCGACAGTCGTCCTACGAGCAGTACTTC. Translating gives CASSLPPRQSSYEQYF.

This clonotype was counted ten times or more. The chain links TRBV20-1 to TRBJ2-1, with 7 bases identical to TRBD2. Trimming removed 0 bases from V and 5 bases from J; junction bases left unmatched: 10. CDR1 DFQATT and CDR2 SNEGSKA come from the germline V gene (reference sequence). The CDR3 has 16 amino acids. CDR3 DNA sequence: TGCAGTGCTAGAGATCCAGTGGGAGGGTCCCACAATGAGCAGTTCTTC. It codes for CSARDPVGGSHNEQFF.

This clonotype was found many times. The rearrangement uses TRBV5-1 and TRBJ1-1; D gene uncertain. CDR3 size: 15 residues. Per the germline V gene, CDR1 is SGHRS and CDR2 is YFSETQ. The germline V and J ends were trimmed by 4 bases and 3 bases, with 16 bases remaining between them. CDR3 sequence reads: CASSPAGPGDTEAFF. The CDR3 DNA sequence: TGCGCCAGCAGCCCGGCGGGTCCCGGTGACACTGAAGCTTTCTTT.

This clonotype was counted at least ten times. The chain has TRBV12-3 or TRBV12-4 and TRBJ1-2; the D is unclear. The CDR3 has 14 amino acids. V shed 4 bases and J shed 2 bases, with 11 bases lying between them. Here the CDR3 reads CASSSRSQNYGYTF. The CDR3 DNA sequence: TGTGCCAGCAGTTCAAGAAGCCAAAACTATGGCTACACCTTC.

This clonotype was detected many times. The chain recombines TRBV5-1 with TRBJ1-5; D is possibly TRBD1 (5 bases). CDR1 SGHRS and CDR2 YFSETQ come from the germline V gene. V was trimmed by 4 bases and J by 4 bases, leaving 12 bases between them. This CDR3 has 14 residues. The CDR3, as DNA: TGCGCCAGCAGCCAGGGAGGGGCTAATCAGCCCCAGCATTTT. Translated: CASSQGGANQPQHF. Based on the CDR3 plus reference TRBV5-1 and TRBJ1-5, the full variable domain is KAGVTQTPRYLIKTRGQQVTLSCSPISGHRSVSWYQQTPGQGLQFLFEYFSETQRNKGNFPGRFSGRQFSNSRSEMNVSTLELGDSALYLCASSQGGANQPQHFGDGTRLSIL.

A note on this clonotype: A read error may explain this, as a much larger clone is one base away. V is TRBV7-9 and J is TRBJ1-2, with D unclear. Germline lookup yields CDR1 SEHNR and CDR2 FQNEAQ (reference sequence). The length of the CDR3 is 12 residues. CDR3 DNA sequence: TGTGCCAACAGCCCGAACAGCTTTGGCTACACCTTC. It codes for CANSPNSFGYTF.

At least ten counts were recorded for this clonotype. The chain carries TRBV3-1 and TRBJ2-5, with D perhaps matching TRBD1 (6 bases). CDR1 and CDR2 (germline): LGHDT, YNNKEL (reference sequence). The CDR3 spans 14 residues. Trimming removed 3 bases at V and 1 base at J, with 9 bases between. The DNA of the CDR3 is TGTGCCAGCAGCCATTGGGACATCCAAGAGACCCAGTACTTC. Its protein is CASSHWDIQETQYF.

In its sample, this clonotype was seen many times. This chain connects TRBV4-1 to TRBJ1-3; unclear D gene. The V and J ends lost 2 bases and 7 bases respectively, with 12 bases between them. This CDR3 is built from 14 residues. Germline V gene data show CDR1 as MGHRA and CDR2 as YSYEKL. As DNA, the CDR3 is TGCGCCAGCAGCCAAAGTGTCTCCGCGAACACCATATATTTT. Translated, it gives CASSQSVSANTIYF.

This clonotype occurred a few times. CDR3 DNA: TGTGCCAGCAGTTACGTCGCGGGGAGCGGGGCTTTCTTT. Its translation is CASSYVAGSGAFF. The rearrangement links TRBV6-5 to TRBJ1-1; D is ambiguous. Per germline, CDR1 MNHEY and CDR2 SVGAGI. The CDR3 length is 13 residues. The V and J ends lost 2 bases and 11 bases respectively, with 15 bases between them.

This clonotype was picked up many times. This rearrangement joins TRBV7-9 to TRBJ2-5; no firm D call. The germline gives CDR1 SEHNR, CDR2 FQNEAQ (reference sequence). Trimming took 5 bases from V and 5 from J, leaving 9 bases between them. The CDR3 spans 12 residues. The CDR3 region has the DNA TGTGCCAGCAGCCAACATCCGGAGACCCAGTACTTC. Translating gives CASSQHPETQYF.

The table lists this clonotype with many counts. The rearrangement uses TRBV20-1 and TRBJ2-7; unclear D gene. CDR3 length equals 13 residues. With 1 base removed from V and 0 bases from J, the gap between germline ends came to 7 bases. The germline gives CDR1 DFQATT, CDR2 SNEGSKA (reference sequence). The CDR3 coding sequence is TGCAGTGCTAGAGTACACAGCTCCTACGAGCAGTACTTC. Amino acids: CSARVHSSYEQYF.

This clonotype has at least ten counts. The chain couples TRBV2 to TRBJ2-7; D is possibly TRBD1 (6 bases). Germline-derived CDR1 and CDR2 are SNHLY and FYNNEI. The V gene lost 6 bases and the J gene lost 4 bases, with 10 bases spanning the gap. The CDR3 consists of 12 residues. CDR3 nucleotides: TGTGCCAGCAGCAGGGGTGGGTACGAGCAGTACTTC. Translated, it gives CASSRGGYEQYF. Filled out from reference TRBV2 and TRBJ2-7, the complete variable domain reads EPEVTQTPSHQVTQMGQEVILRCVPISNHLYFYWYRQILGQKVEFLVSFYNNEISEKSEIFDDQFSVERPDGSNFTLKIRSTKLEDSAMYFCASSRGGYEQYFGPGTRLTVT.

This clonotype occurred many times. The rearrangement links TRBV2 to TRBJ2-3; D is possibly TRBD1 or TRBD2 (5 bases each). The V and J ends lost 3 bases and 5 bases respectively, with 6 bases between them. Germline CDR1 reads SNHLY; CDR2 reads FYNNEI. This CDR3 spans 12 amino acids. This chain's CDR3 is CASSEGEDTQYF. The CDR3 DNA follows: TGTGCCAGCAGTGAGGGGGAAGATACGCAGTATTTT.

The chain joins TRBV3-1 to TRBJ2-3; 10 nucleotides line up with TRBD2. The CDR3 consists of 17 residues. The V gene end was trimmed by 4 bases and the J gene end by 1 base; junction bases not matched to a gene: 8. Germline-derived CDR1 and CDR2 are LGHDT and YNNKEL (reference sequence). CDR3 sequence: CASSLQATSGRTDTQYF. In DNA form, the CDR3 reads TGTGCCAGCAGCCTCCAGGCGACTAGCGGGCGCACAGATACGCAGTATTTT.

Points on this clonotype: Given a much more abundant clone one base away, this may be a read error. V is TRBV6-1 and J is TRBJ2-5; D perhaps matches TRBD1 (6 bases). CDR1 is MNHNS and CDR2 is SASEGT in the germline V gene. The CDR3 loop spans 15 amino acids. CDR3 coding DNA: TGTACCAGCAGGGGTGCAGGAGCAATGAGAGAGACCCAGTACTTC. It encodes CTSRGAGAMRETQYF.